This T cell receptor beta chain originates from a study of T cell responses to AZD1222 COVID-19 vaccine. Whole-study results and caveats: When two AZD1222 doses had been given, Spike-specific TCR breadth and depth rose. The donor group comprised mostly white British people and more females; the analysis possibly underestimated clonal diversity. Along spike, vaccine-associated CD4 TCRs were found throughout, with dominance at 160-218 and 743-854.

Sequenced by immunoSEQ multiplex PCR; TCRdb stores in-frame clones only, minus some. The sample yields 130,000 or so clones, approximately 93% seen once. Remarks on this clone: Its specificity is unknown.

V shed 7 bases and J shed 4 bases, with 14 bases lying between them. CDR3 size: 14 residues. The chain employs TRBV6-7 and TRBJ2-1, with D unclear. TRBV6-7 is assigned to the ORF class and has an uncertain function. The specimen was peripheral blood, collected on day 0 of AZD1222 vaccination. This TCR was recovered from an adult in good health. CDR3 residues: CASIRSVRYNEQFF. The DNA for the CDR3 is TGTGCCAGCATTCGTTCAGTCCGTTACAATGAGCAGTTCTTC.